Here is one T cell receptor (beta chain) with its context. This clonotype was seen many times. The antigen it recognizes is unknown. No much larger clone is present one base from it, and per-base qualities are unavailable. Starting from roughly 500 ng total RNA, TCRbeta-specific cDNA was produced by reverse transcription with a constant-region primer and ProtoScript II reverse transcriptase. TCRbeta libraries were built with three nested multiplex PCR rounds, a slightly modified ARM-PCR procedure. Multiplex TRBV1-TRBV30 forward primers and a Cbeta reverse primer were used in the first two PCR rounds, each of which was run for approximately 10 cycles. Sample barcodes and Illumina adapters were added in a final 25-cycle PCR using Deep VentR polymerase. Before sequencing, amplicons between 200 and 500 bp were purified from gel using a QIAquick gel extraction kit. The TCRbeta amplicons were sequenced with 250-bp paired-end reads on an Illumina HiSeq 2500. The paper's data handling went like this. To recover full CDR3 sequences, reads were quality-trimmed using Trimmomatic v0.33 and paired reads were then merged using FLASH v1.2.11. MiGEC v1.2.1b assigned V, D and J germline segments to the rearranged TCRbeta sequences. Clonotype statistics and Shannon-Wiener diversity indices were computed with VDJtools v1.0.0. To reduce sampling bias, subsequent analyses other than the diversity analysis used only the 250 most abundant clonotypes in each sample. Starting from the raw public reads, TCRdb applied fastp trimming at Q25, assembled clones with MiXCR and retained in-frame beta chains. Rows with a matching CDR3 protein are joined into one entry that keeps the most common DNA and genes. In this record, the V and J calls reflect TCRdb's handling and not the investigators' own analysis. Here the sample has 200,000 or so distinct CDR3 sequences; 65% occur a single time. Approximately 6.6% of the sample lies in the top ten.

Blood RNA was extracted from unsorted whole blood using TRIzol reagent, and germline DNA was obtained with the DNeasy Blood & Tissue kit. At the time of sampling, the patients were treatment-naive and had chronic HBV infection. Before surgery, roughly 4.2 milliliters of peripheral blood were drawn into K2EDTA tubes. This sample is drawn from a study of tumor-infiltrating lymphocytes in primary liver carcinoma (TCRdb year 2017). About the investigation overall: A handful of patients with histopathologically diagnosed primary liver carcinoma underwent surgical resection in China between November 2015 and early 2016. A total of about 35 specimens from 5 patients, comprising 25 or so tumor regions, 5 adjacent noncancerous liver tissues and 5 peripheral blood samples, were covered by TCRbeta repertoire sequencing. Each sample produced roughly 3.5 to 8 million productive TCRbeta reads, and read depth showed no significant difference between tissue types. The tumors of the five patients were staged as T1-T3 N0M0, with maximum diameters ranging from roughly 4 to 11 cm. Technical replicate repertoires showed high reproducibility, with mean shared-clone rates around 0.9 and correlation coefficients above 0.95. The study combined TCRbeta repertoire sequencing, expression microarrays and whole-exome sequencing across five regions of each liver tumor, with adjacent normal tissue and blood. Of the five patients (three men and two women, aged 30 to 69 years), four had hepatocellular carcinoma and one had combined HCC and intrahepatic cholangiocarcinoma.

What the study reported, not specific to this receptor: Because only the TCR beta chain was sequenced and unpaired alpha chains were not captured, true repertoire diversity is likely underestimated. Repertoire overlap was higher between tumor regions (mean around 35%) than tumor-adjacent (17%) or tumor-blood (roughly 14%) pairs, consistent with antigen-driven expansion. Comparison of CD4+ and CD8+ T cell repertoires was precluded by the use of bulk unsorted samples. The top 250 clones accounted for a significantly greater share of the repertoire in tumors than in blood (p = 0.039). With just a few patients in the study, the authors point out that the findings should be validated in a larger study.

Between the V and J ends, shortened by 3 bases and 7 bases respectively, the junction contains 15 bases. Looking up the germline V gene yields CDR1 SGHAT and CDR2 FQNNGV. Taken from cysteine to phenylalanine, the CDR3 has 15 residues. Kept here is only the CDR3 DNA, which spans 45 bases and is read in frame from base 1. The origin of this receptor is a woman in her fifties or sixties with primary liver carcinoma and hepatitis B virus infection. The material sequenced was peripheral blood. This sequence uses TRBV11-2 and TRBJ1-4; no D segment can be confidently identified. The sequenced DNA is TGTGCCAGCAGCTTCTCGGTAGAGGACGGTGAAAAACTGTTTTTT. Its protein reads: CASSFSVEDGEKLFF.